This entry is about one T cell receptor beta chain. This clonotype was counted between two and nine times. This receptor's antigen is unknown. Per-base qualities were not stored, and no clone one base away is much larger. These data originate in a study of T cells in Graves' hyperthyroidism and ophthalmopathy (dated by TCRdb to the late 2010s). About the study as a whole: Peripheral blood was collected at initial diagnosis, before any treatment. To identify distinguishing TCR V-J signatures, a discovery cohort of about 95 patients was used, comprising approximately 40 with Graves' ophthalmopathy and about 59 with stable Graves' hyperthyroidism. An independent validation cohort of some 18 hyperthyroidism patients and 17 patients who later progressed to ophthalmopathy tested prospective prediction of ophthalmopathy. The 80 to 100 discovery patients were randomly divided into training and test sets at a 7:3 ratio. The study also compared thyroid tissue and blood T-cell repertoires from a handful of Graves' hyperthyroidism patients. Once sampling was done, hyperthyroidism patients were given methimazole at a starting dose of 30 mg daily, whereas ophthalmopathy patients were given high-dose intravenous methylprednisolone. The paper reports TCR Vbeta CDR3 sequencing of fewer than 150 peripheral blood samples: approximately 43 ophthalmopathy, over 70 hyperthyroidism and approximately 17 progressor patients. Overall study results and their limits: A 13 V-J signature model separated ophthalmopathy from stable hyperthyroidism, with around 91% sensitivity and roughly 84% specificity in cross-validation and 80%/75% in testing. Sample size was not statistically predetermined, and investigators were not blinded to group allocation. Blood samples also contained most of the expanded thyroid clonotypes (frequency above 0.001), which suggests that blood repertoires may reflect thyroid immune responses. During validation, the model predicted progression to ophthalmopathy a median of around six months ahead of onset, with around 65% sensitivity and about 72% specificity.

TCR beta CDR3 regions were amplified from RNA transcripts. For the first round of RT-PCR on the TCR CDR3, the HTBI primer set was used together with the Qiagen OneStep RT-PCR kit. The libraries were constructed in a second round of multiplex PCR and then size-selected and purified. Paired-end sequencing of the libraries was performed with 100 bp reads on an Illumina HiSeq2000. On the study's bioinformatics: Raw data were processed with SOAPnuke, discarding reads with adapters, uncalled bases, mean Phred below 15, or no exact constant-primer or identifier match. High-quality paired reads were merged using COPE v1.2.5, and each unique nucleotide sequence was defined as a clonotype. MiTCR v1.1 was used to align clonotypes to the IMGT TRBV, TRBD and TRBJ reference segments. The analysis included only V-J combinations with a frequency above 0.0001, which together covered more than 98% of the repertoires. The TCS score was defined as the ratio of F50 (clonal expansion) to E x V (chaos), calculated using BLOSUM62-based TCRdist between CDR3 peptides within each V-J. Welch's t-statistics and random forest reduced around 510 V-J features to roughly 13, which were used in a naive Bayes classifier (R e1071). The raw public reads went through TCRdb reprocessing: fastp at Q25, MiXCR clone calling, in-frame beta chains kept. All rows with the same CDR3 protein become a single entry with the most common DNA and genes. Clone size and V and J calls follow TCRdb, not the original study. This sample is represented by around 690,000 distinct CDR3 sequences; less than 25% of them were singletons. The top ten constitute under 35% of the sample.

Ophthalmopathy patients had moderately to severely active disease, with a Clinical Activity Score of 3 or more, a NOSPECS grade of 4 or more, and a disease duration of less than 3 months. Any patient with an uncontrolled infection, another autoimmune disease, pregnancy or lactation was excluded. Diagnoses were based on clinical symptoms, serum thyroxine and TRAb, thyroid ultrasound and orbital computed tomography. Ficoll-Paque density gradient centrifugation was used to isolate PBMCs from under 11 ml of fresh peripheral blood. Total RNA was extracted with Trizol reagent, and quality was checked on an Agilent 2100 Bioanalyzer. Based on the germline V gene, the CDR1 and CDR2 sequences are LGHNA and YNFKEQ. Relative to germline, V is missing 2 bases and J is missing 3 bases, with 3 bases of the junction outside any gene match. From the cysteine up to the phenylalanine, the CDR3 has a length of 15 residues. The kept DNA is CDR3 alone, 45 bases in frame from the first base.

This clonotype was sampled from a man aged 25 to 40 with Graves' ophthalmopathy. This receptor chain uses TRBV4-2 and TRBJ2-2; 7 bases in between match TRBD1. Input material: blood. In nucleotides, the sequence is TGTGCCAGCAGCCAACTTGACAGGGACACCGGGGAGCTGTTTTTT. It encodes CASSQLDRDTGELFF.